This TCR beta chain was identified in a study of T cell repertoires in cytomegalovirus infection. Across the whole study: Both recently identified HLA-C-restricted and well-studied HLA-B-restricted CMV epitopes were used in the study. Indications came from public TCR beta signatures; they pointed to CMV infection and to a matching HLA type.

Findings of the study overall: People with CMV and the relevant HLA were identified by cumulative public TCR beta family frequency. The response measured ex vivo was dominated by TCR beta clonotypes (HLA-C-restricted and CMV-specific).

Ten or more counts support this clonotype. Its antigen remains unidentified. TCRdb passed the reads through MiXCR, listing each CDR3 protein once. The table has about 890,000 distinct CDR3 sequences, around a third seen once. The germline V gene has CDR1 MNHEY and CDR2 SVGAGI. The germline V and J ends were trimmed by 0 bases and 5 bases, with 7 bases remaining between them. The CDR3 is 14 amino acids. Sequencing was performed on cultured CD8+ T cells from PBMCs, taken from culture after CMV antigen stimulation. The receptor was derived from a human donor in good health (CMV status not recorded). Some clones in this sample may be carry-over from other donors' samples. The chain couples TRBV6-5 to TRBJ2-2; D is unresolved. In DNA, the CDR3 is TGTGCCAGCAGTTACTCAGTCAGAACCGGGGAGCTGTTTTTT. It is translated as CASSYSVRTGELFF.